The next 32 T cell receptor beta chains were all read from a single sample in a study of blood T cell repertoires in COVID-19 (dated by TCRdb to the early 2020s). The library was generated by the immunoSEQ multiplex PCR assay. Not all clones reach the TCRdb copy of this immuneACCESS table, which keeps in-frame sequences only. Checked studies attribute under half of the gap to unresolved V genes and leave the rest unexplained. Within this sample are about 150,000 clones, with approximately 85% of them counted one time only. The ten most abundant clones make up roughly 8% of the sample. The sample taken for sequencing was peripheral blood. These receptors came from a woman aged 60-75 years with COVID-19, enrolled during active disease.

V and J are TRBV6-2 or TRBV6-3 and TRBJ2-5; D perhaps matches TRBD2 (5 bases). V gave up 4 bases and J gave up 5 bases, with 8 bases separating them. Germline CDR1 and CDR2: MNHEY and SVGEGT. The CDR3 runs 12 residues. This CDR3 is CASSSSRETQYF. The CDR3 region has the DNA TGTGCCAGCAGTTCTAGCCGGGAGACCCAGTACTTC.

The sample holds a few counts of this clone. This chain connects TRBV2 to TRBJ1-5; D is ambiguous. The CDR3 has 15 amino acids. Trimming shortened V by 3 bases and J by 7 bases, and 16 bases separated the two germline ends. CDR1 is SNHLY and CDR2 is FYNNEI in the germline V gene. CDR3 sequence: CASSESPLPVQPQHF. CDR3 coding DNA: TGTGCCAGCAGTGAGTCCCCACTCCCCGTCCAGCCCCAGCATTTT.

The J gene is TRBJ2-5, the V gene TRBV11-2; tentatively, D is TRBD1 (5 bases). The CDR3 extends over 13 amino acids. CDR1 is SGHAT and CDR2 is FQNNGV in the germline V gene. Trimming took off 0 bases at V and 4 bases at J, with 6 bases between the two ends. CDR3 sequence reads: CASSLDRGETQYF. CDR3 bases: TGTGCCAGCAGCTTAGATAGGGGAGAGACCCAGTACTTC.

There are a few counts of this clone. V usage is TRBV14 and J usage is TRBJ2-1, with a weak D call TRBD2 (7 bases). V was shortened by 2 bases and J by 9 bases, with 11 bases between the two germline ends. The CDR3 covers 13 residues. Per germline, CDR1 SGHDN and CDR2 FVKESK. CDR3 nucleotides: TGTGCCAGCAGCCAACGGGGGGCCAGTGAGCAGTTCTTC. This sequence encodes CASSQRGASEQFF.

The chain employs TRBV15 and TRBJ1-2, with D maybe TRBD1 (5 bases). In germline, CDR1 is LNHNV, CDR2 YYDKDF (reference sequence). V gave up 0 bases and J gave up 7 bases, with 12 bases separating them. The CDR3 sequence is 14 residues long. CDR3 sequence reads: CATSRDLQGGGYTF. CDR3 coding DNA: TGTGCCACCAGCAGAGATCTTCAGGGCGGTGGCTACACCTTC.

The chain uses TRBV5-1 and TRBJ2-5; D might be TRBD1 (5 bases). Per the germline V gene, CDR1 is SGHRS and CDR2 is YFSETQ. The CDR3 is 15 amino acids. The V gene lost 4 bases and the J gene lost 0 bases, with 13 bases spanning the gap. This chain's CDR3 is CASSRQFGDQETQYF. The CDR3 coding sequence is TGCGCCAGCAGCCGACAGTTTGGGGACCAAGAGACCCAGTACTTC.

This chain links TRBV7-8 with TRBJ1-5, with 7 bases identical to TRBD1. With V trimmed by 2 bases and J by 8 bases, 9 bases remained unmatched. Germline lookup yields CDR1 SGHVS and CDR2 FQNEAQ. The CDR3 has 15 residues. CDR3 bases: TGTGCCAGCAGCTTAAGGCAGGGGGATATTAAGCCCCAGCATTTT. Protein product: CASSLRQGDIKPQHF.

This clone was seen more than once but under ten times. The V call is TRBV10-2, the J call TRBJ1-1, with a possible D match to TRBD1 (5 bases). The V gene lost 10 bases and the J gene lost 4 bases, with 13 bases spanning the gap. Germline loops: CDR1 WSHSY, CDR2 SAAADI. CDR3 size: 12 residues. CDR3 nucleotide sequence: TGCGCCACCTTCGTCGGGGGCACTGAAGCTTTCTTT. Protein product: CATFVGGTEAFF.

The genes are TRBV9 and TRBJ2-3; TRBD1 matches 10 bases. V shed 3 bases, J shed 5 bases, and the junction held 6 bases outside the gene matches. Germline CDR1 SGDLS, CDR2 YYNGEE. The CDR3 runs to 15 residues. CDR3 nucleotide sequence: TGTGCCAGCAGCGCGGGACAGGGGACGGGAGATACGCAGTATTTT. It is translated as CASSAGQGTGDTQYF.

This clone was detected once. V and J are TRBV2 and TRBJ2-3, with 8 bases identical to TRBD2. The V gene's germline CDR1 is SNHLY and CDR2 FYNNEI. After removal of 10 bases from V and 1 base from J, the junction contained 10 bases not matched to a gene. This CDR3 contains 15 residues. CDR3 bases: TGTGCCATCGACGGGAGGGCCGCGGGCACAGATACGCAGTATTTT. It codes for CAIDGRAAGTDTQYF. Together with reference TRBV2 and TRBJ2-3, the CDR3 gives the full variable domain: EPEVTQTPSHQVTQMGQEVILRCVPISNHLYFYWYRQILGQKVEFLVSFYNNEISEKSEIFDDQFSVERPDGSNFTLKIRSTKLEDSAMYFCAIDGRAAGTDTQYFGPGTRLTVL.

The V and J genes are TRBV29-1 and TRBJ1-2; the D is unclear. Deletions cut 5 bases from V and 6 bases from J, with 13 bases between. The CDR3 has 12 amino acids. Germline V gene data show CDR1 as SQVTM and CDR2 as ANQGSEA. The CDR3: CSVSGGVDGYTF. CDR3 DNA: TGCAGCGTTTCGGGCGGGGTCGATGGCTACACCTTC. Supplemented by reference TRBV29-1 and TRBJ1-2, the full variable domain reads SAVISQKPSRDICQRGTSLTIQCQVDSQVTMMFWYRQQPGQSLTLIATANQGSEATYESGFVIDKFPISRPNLTFSTLTVSNMSPEDSSIYLCSVSGGVDGYTFGSGTRLTVV.

The chain carries TRBV7-2 and TRBJ1-2; a weak D match, TRBD1 (5 bases). The germline CDR1 and CDR2 sequences are SGHTA and FQGNSA. The length of the CDR3 is 15 residues. Between the trimmed V and J ends, which lost 4 bases and 8 bases, there was a span of 20 bases. In nucleotides, the CDR3 is TGTGCCAGCAGCTCCTGGCGGGGCCGGCGGGGCGGCTACACCTTC. This sequence encodes CASSSWRGRRGGYTF.

To note about this clone: Other DNA sequences in the same sample also yield this CDR3. The rearrangement joins TRBV12-3 or TRBV12-4 to TRBJ2-7, with TRBD1 as a possible D gene (6 bases). Trimming pared 5 bases from V and 3 bases from J, leaving 8 bases between. There are 12 residues in the CDR3. In nucleotides, the CDR3 is TGTGCCAGCAGTCCACAGGGCTACGAGCAGTACTTC. Its protein is CASSPQGYEQYF.

This rearrangement joins TRBV6-5 to TRBJ1-2; D unclear. The CDR3 has 15 amino acids. V was shortened by 7 bases and J by 2 bases, with 17 bases between the two germline ends. The germline V gene encodes CDR1 MNHEY and CDR2 SVGAGI. The CDR3 protein is CASIPGPGVNYGYTF. DNA of the CDR3: TGTGCCAGCATTCCCGGGCCGGGAGTGAACTATGGCTACACCTTC.

The chain recombines TRBV5-1 with TRBJ1-4; D not resolved. Germline CDR1 is SGHRS and CDR2 is YFSETQ. V lost 4 bases to trimming and J lost 2 bases, with 12 bases between them. The length of the CDR3 is 15 residues. Here the CDR3 DNA reads TGCGCCAGCAGCCCATCCGGGAGTACTAATGAAAAACTGTTTTTT. It codes for CASSPSGSTNEKLFF.

J is TRBJ1-3 and V is TRBV5-1; D is ambiguous. Germline assignment: CDR1 SGHRS and CDR2 YFSETQ. V was clipped by 1 base and J by 0 bases, with 5 bases between them. The CDR3 spans 14 residues. The chain's CDR3 is CASSLSDSGNTIYF. CDR3 DNA: TGCGCCAGCAGCTTGTCAGACTCTGGAAACACCATATATTTT.

CDR3 amino acids: CASRDQSSEKLFF. CDR3 DNA: TGTGCCAGCAGAGATCAGTCTAGTGAAAAACTGTTTTTT. J is TRBJ1-4 and V is TRBV25-1; the D is unclear. The CDR3 is 13 residues long. V was clipped by 6 bases and J by 7 bases, with 12 bases between them. The V gene's germline CDR1 is MGHDK and CDR2 SYGVNS.

The J gene is TRBJ2-1, the V gene TRBV5-1, with TRBD2 matching over 8 bases. V trimming: 2 bases; J trimming: 10 bases; junction bases outside the gene matches: 11. CDR3 length: 15 amino acids. Looked up from germline, CDR1 is SGHRS and CDR2 is YFSETQ. The CDR3 is CASSLDSGSFGEQFF. In DNA, the CDR3 is TGCGCCAGCAGCTTAGACAGCGGGAGTTTCGGCGAGCAGTTCTTC.

The chain links TRBV11-1 to TRBJ1-2; 10 nucleotides line up with TRBD1. Germline CDR1 SGHAT, CDR2 FQDESV (reference sequence). This CDR3 contains 15 residues. V was clipped by 5 bases and J by 0 bases; unmatched bases: 3. The CDR3 bases are TGTGCCAGCAGCCCTGGACAGGGGGCTAACTATGGCTACACCTTC. Translation: CASSPGQGANYGYTF.

V usage is TRBV18 and J usage is TRBJ2-7, with 7 bases that match TRBD2. The CDR3 has 16 amino acids. Germline CDR1 and CDR2: KGHSH and LQKENI. V dropped 6 bases and J dropped 6; count of bases not matched to a gene: 17. In DNA, the CDR3 is TGTGCCAGCTCTCGTATAAGCGGGACGCCTCCAGGCGAGCAGTACTTC. It encodes CASSRISGTPPGEQYF. Using reference TRBV18 and TRBJ2-7 for the parts outside the CDR3, the full variable domain is NAGVMQNPRHLVRRRGQEARLRCSPMKGHSHVYWYRQLPEEGLKFMVYLQKENIIDESGMPKERFSAEFPKEGPSILRIQQVVRGDSAAYFCASSRISGTPPGEQYFGPGTRLTVT.

J is TRBJ1-4 and V is TRBV25-1, with a possible D match to TRBD1 (5 bases). V gave up 1 base and J gave up 2 bases, with 14 bases separating them. Germline CDR1 is MGHDK and CDR2 is SYGVNS. This CDR3 has 17 residues. The CDR3 sequence is CASSESPPGITNEKLFF. For the CDR3, the DNA is TGTGCCAGCAGTGAATCCCCCCCAGGGATCACTAATGAAAAACTGTTTTTT.

The chain carries TRBV9 and TRBJ1-6, with 7 bases that match TRBD1. Losses at the gene ends were 4 bases for V and 5 bases for J; bases not matched to a gene: 12. The CDR3 covers 17 residues. Germline CDR1 and CDR2: SGDLS and YYNGEE. CDR3 nucleotide sequence: TGTGCCAGCAGCTCCAGACAGGGAGGCCCAAATAATTCACCCCTCCACTTT. This codes for CASSSRQGGPNNSPLHF.

The rearrangement links TRBV19 to TRBJ1-5; D is unclear. The germline V gene encodes CDR1 LNHDA and CDR2 SQIVND (reference sequence). The ends were cut back, 3 bases at V and 7 bases at J, with 10 bases in the middle. This CDR3 is built from 13 residues. In DNA form, the CDR3 reads TGTGCCAGTAGTATCCAGCTCGGGCAGCCCCAGCATTTT. Translated, it gives CASSIQLGQPQHF.

The chain has TRBV18 and TRBJ2-7; TRBD1 aligns across 8 bases. The CDR3 sequence is 13 residues long. Germline CDR1 KGHSH, CDR2 LQKENI. The V segment lost 6 bases and the J segment 7 bases; nucleotides outside the gene matches: 8. The CDR3 coding sequence is TGTGCCAGCTCTGTGACAGGGGTCGGAGAGCAGTACGTC. It is translated as CASSVTGVGEQYV.

V gene TRBV4-1 combines with J gene TRBJ2-3; 13 bases agree with TRBD2. CDR1 is MGHRA and CDR2 is YSYEKL in the germline V gene. This CDR3 is 16 amino acids long. Trimming at V came to 5 bases and at J to 2 bases, leaving 4 bases not matched to a gene. The CDR3 reads CASSAGTSGATDTQYF. The CDR3 DNA sequence: TGCGCCAGCAGCGCCGGGACTAGCGGGGCCACAGATACGCAGTATTTT.

The chain joins TRBV9 to TRBJ1-1; no clear D gene. The CDR3 runs to 14 residues. The V end lost 1 base, the J end lost 0 bases, and 7 bases lay between the germline ends. Germline assignment: CDR1 SGDLS and CDR2 YYNGEE. CDR3 sequence: CASSVRSVNTEAFF. The CDR3 DNA follows: TGTGCCAGCAGCGTACGGTCCGTGAACACTGAAGCTTTCTTT.

The chain employs TRBV10-1 and TRBJ2-2; D may be TRBD1 (5 bases). Trimming removed 4 bases from V and 6 bases from J, with 12 bases in between. Germline assignment: CDR1 WNHNN and CDR2 SYGVQD (reference sequence). The CDR3 has 14 amino acids. The CDR3 region has the DNA TGCGCCAGCAGTGGGCAGGGTACGGCCGGGGAGCTGTTTTTT. This codes for CASSGQGTAGELFF.

The V gene is TRBV19, the J gene TRBJ1-1; 9 bases map to TRBD1. CDR3 length: 13 residues. Germline values: CDR1 LNHDA, CDR2 SQIVND (reference sequence). Losses at the gene ends were 1 base for V and 6 bases for J; bases not matched to a gene: 0. CDR3 coding DNA: TGTGCCAGTAGTATAGGGACAGGGGCTGAAGCTTTCTTT. Translating it yields CASSIGTGAEAFF.

The rearrangement links TRBV12-3 or TRBV12-4 to TRBJ1-2; 9 bases match TRBD1. The CDR3 contains 13 residues. V was pared by 5 bases and J by 6 bases, with 4 bases of the junction left unmatched. The CDR3 protein is CASSTGGLDGYTF. CDR3 DNA: TGTGCCAGCAGTACAGGGGGCCTCGATGGCTACACCTTC.

CDR3 residues: CASSLGGESETQYF. CDR3 nucleotides: TGTGCCAGCAGCTTAGGGGGCGAATCAGAGACCCAGTACTTC. The rearrangement uses TRBV7-3 and TRBJ2-5; a weak D match, TRBD1 (6 bases). CDR3 length: 14 residues. The germline gives CDR1 SGHTA, CDR2 FQGTGA. The germline V and J ends were trimmed by 2 bases and 4 bases, with 11 bases remaining between them.

The CDR3 nucleotides are TGTGCCAGCAGCCCTTTAGCGGGAGGGCCAGGGTCCTACGAGCAGTACTTC. Protein product: CASSPLAGGPGSYEQYF. V usage is TRBV7-8 and J usage is TRBJ2-7; TRBD2 aligns across 11 bases. V lost 5 bases and J lost 1; bases outside the gene matches: 10. Germline CDR1 and CDR2: SGHVS and FQNEAQ. The CDR3 is 17 amino acids.

This rearrangement joins TRBV19 to TRBJ1-1; the D gene is possibly TRBD1 (6 bases). This CDR3 region has 16 residues. Germline V gives CDR1 LNHDA, CDR2 SQIVND (reference sequence). V lost 3 bases and J lost 0, with 14 bases in between. CDR3 amino acids: CASSILSTGLNTEAFF. The CDR3 DNA follows: TGTGCCAGTAGTATCCTCTCGACAGGCTTGAACACTGAAGCTTTCTTT.